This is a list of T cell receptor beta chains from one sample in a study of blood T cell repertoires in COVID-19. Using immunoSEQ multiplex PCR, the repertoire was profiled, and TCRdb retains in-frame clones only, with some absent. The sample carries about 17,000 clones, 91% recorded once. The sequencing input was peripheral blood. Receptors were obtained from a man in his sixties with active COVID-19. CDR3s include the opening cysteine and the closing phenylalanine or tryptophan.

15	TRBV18	CASSPRQGAGETQYF
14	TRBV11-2	CASSLGLGTYEQYF
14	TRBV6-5	CALTRTANTGELFF
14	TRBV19	CASSTSGQGYGYTF
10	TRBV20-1	CSAHTDTQYF
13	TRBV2	CASGTENQQTQYF
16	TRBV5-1	CASSLRPQQVTDTQYF
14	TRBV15	CATSRSVGGTEAFF
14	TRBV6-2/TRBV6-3	CASSDAGRDTEAFF
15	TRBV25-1	CASSDSGGITDTQYF
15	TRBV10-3	CAISESAGPNEKLFF
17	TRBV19	CASSLQGLSSYNSPLHF
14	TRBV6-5	CASSYGHGGTPLHF
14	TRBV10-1	CASSLSRGTGELFF
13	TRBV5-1	CASSLVHQSGYTF
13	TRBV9	CATGRGDGTEAFF
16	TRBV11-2	CASSSLAGANWREQYF
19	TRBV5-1	CASSLDAPRANKRNTEAFF
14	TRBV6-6	CAISAVQTNEKLFF
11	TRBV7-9	CASFGHQGYTF
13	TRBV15	CATSRAVMETQYF
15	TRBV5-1	CASSLVGGTNEKLFF
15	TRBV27	CASSLSSGVMNEQFF
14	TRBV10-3	CAISDGATNEKLFF
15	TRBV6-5	CASSPTGDPYNEQFF
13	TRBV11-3	CASSSGVSTEAFF
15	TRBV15	CATSRGYYSGNTIYF
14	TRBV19	CASMRDSLNTEAFF
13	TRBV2	CATSGLVGGELFF
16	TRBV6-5	CASSFRGNFPNSPLHF
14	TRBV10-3	CASKGGRTGNTIYF
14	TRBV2	CASESTGGDYGYTF
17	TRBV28	CASSLSPGWRGEETQYF
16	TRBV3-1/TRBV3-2	CASSTGVAASTDTQYF
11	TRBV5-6	CASSYGSEQFF
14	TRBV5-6	CASSKGDWLVEQYF
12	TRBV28	CASRVVDTEAFF
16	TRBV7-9	CASSLMAGQGADTQYF
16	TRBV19	CASSIRDRDSNQPQHF
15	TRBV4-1	CASSLNRDSNYGYTF
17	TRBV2	CASSEALWGPGANVLTF
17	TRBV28	CASSLSAGQGAWETQYF
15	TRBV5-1	CASRTRTGDTGELFF
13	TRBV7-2	CASSLADSNEQFF
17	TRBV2	CASSHLPGLKGDYGYTF